This T cell receptor beta chain was recorded in a study of blood T cells in healthy people across ages. Findings of the study overall: Per million T cells, TCR beta diversity dropped about linearly as age rose.

From germline, CDR1 is SSHAT and CDR2 FNYEAQ (reference sequence). The CDR3 covers 14 residues. Worth noting for this clonotype: The antigen remains unidentified. The junction shows a germline mismatch at one end, possibly a read error.

A second PCR, run for about 7 to 11 cycles, used a sample-barcoded 5' primer plus a J-beta primer mix. TCRdb processed the 5' RACE reads anew with MiXCR; each CDR3 protein has one entry. Among about 680,000 distinct CDR3 sequences listed, around 49% were seen once. Sequencing was performed on blood. The genes are TRBV7-7 and TRBJ2-4; D may be TRBD1 or TRBD2 (5 bases each). The closer fit of TRBJ2-7 to the DNA end suggests the J call may be wrong. The receptor was derived from a woman in her sixties or seventies in good health. The CDR3 sequence: CASSLGDGDYEQYF. As DNA, the CDR3 is TGTGCTAGCAGCTTGGGGGACGGAGATTACGAGCAGTACTTC.